The entry below gives a single T cell receptor (beta chain) sequence along with its context. The antigen is not known. This specimen belongs to a study of cytomegalovirus exposure and HLA in healthy donors. Study-level points and caveats: Subsequent analysis of the approximately 120 validation repertoires found a tendency for first-cohort TCR clusters to co-occur. Cytomegalovirus-associated status was assigned to about 170 TCR beta chains.

Produced via immunoSEQ multiplex PCR; TCRdb's table is partial and in-frame only. Of some 260,000 clones listed, 90% are singletons. The CDR3 totals 15 residues. CDR1 is MNHEY, CDR2 SMNVEV, per germline (reference sequence). Trimming at V came to 7 bases and at J to 10 bases, leaving 12 bases not matched to a gene. This receptor was identified in a woman aged 30 to 39 in good health and CMV-seronegative. V gene TRBV27 combines with J gene TRBJ2-1, with TRBD2 identical over 11 bases. Input material: PBMCs. DNA for the CDR3: TGTGCCAGCACCTGGGGTAGCGGGAGGGCCTTGGAGCAGTTCTTC. It specifies CASTWGSGRALEQFF.